This T cell receptor (beta chain) was sequenced for a study of T cell clonality in common variable immunodeficiency. This clone was counted many times. Its specificity is unknown. The read falls 3 residues short of the CDR3 end, and the missing part is taken from the germline J gene. Repertoires were generated with immunoSEQ multiplex PCR, while TCRdb's copy carries only in-frame clones and drops some. The sample has 45,000 to 60,000 clones, none seen only once; the top ten hold 5% to 6.5%. The length of the CDR3 is 14 residues. Trimming cost V 3 bases and J 4 bases; bases outside gene matches: 5. Regarding the study as a whole: CVID subjects shared fewer TCRbeta clones than healthy controls did. What drives increased CVID clonality needs T cell subpopulation sequencing.

The TCR originated in a person aged 18-70 years in good health. The chain recombines TRBV12-3 or TRBV12-4 with TRBJ1-2; 7 bases align to TRBD1. Sequencing was performed on peripheral blood mononuclear cells. CDR3 sequence reads: CASSFNRGSYGYTF. CDR3 bases read: TGTGCCAGCAGTTTCAACAGGGGTAGCTATGGC.